A single sample is the source of the 30 T cell receptor beta chains below, sequenced in a study of Ad26.COV2.S vaccination and SARS-CoV-2 variants listed by TCRdb under 2021. In the paper's terms, the treatment or condition label means: 19 received Ad26.COV2.S at low or high dose, single or two shots; 5 received placebo; per-sample allocation not given. Repertoires of vaccine and placebo recipients were sequenced from samples taken on day 63 after the first injection. The receptor library was made with the immunoSEQ multiplex PCR assay. TCRdb holds this immuneACCESS table with in-frame rearrangements only. Some clones are missing; in checked studies, unresolved V genes explain under half, and the rest has no known cause. This sample has about 480,000 clones in its table, and approximately 90% of those were observed once. 9.5% to 15% of the sample belongs to the ten largest clones. The source was peripheral blood, collected in a trial of Ad26.COV2.S vaccine versus placebo. These receptors all come from a person aged 18-65 years who received the Ad26.COV2.S COVID-19 vaccine or a placebo.

The chain combines TRBV5-1 with TRBJ1-2; D gene unclear. Germline V lookup: CDR1 SGHRS, CDR2 YFSETQ. Trimming removed 1 base from V and 3 bases from J, with 13 bases in between. The CDR3 loop spans 15 amino acids. The CDR3 loop is CASSLTLGLDYGYTF. The CDR3 DNA is TGCGCCAGCAGCTTGACCCTAGGGTTGGACTATGGCTACACCTTC.

The rearrangement links TRBV7-2 to TRBJ2-3, with D tentatively TRBD2 (5 bases). Germline lookup yields CDR1 SGHTA and CDR2 FQGNSA. V lost 3 bases and J 1 base, leaving 8 bases between the germline ends. The CDR3 runs to 14 residues. The CDR3 DNA follows: TGTGCCAGCAGCTTTAGGCGGGGCACAGATACGCAGTATTTT. Amino acid sequence: CASSFRRGTDTQYF.

V usage is TRBV27 and J usage is TRBJ2-7; D gene unclear. The V and J ends lost 5 bases and 2 bases respectively, with 13 bases between them. The length of the CDR3 is 14 residues. Germline V lookup: CDR1 MNHEY, CDR2 SMNVEV (reference sequence). CDR3 loop: CASSIAGSTYEQYF. CDR3 sequence (DNA): TGTGCCAGCAGTATCGCCGGGTCAACCTACGAGCAGTACTTC.

The genes are TRBV28 and TRBJ1-2, with D perhaps matching TRBD1 (5 bases). Germline values: CDR1 MDHEN, CDR2 SYDVKM. The V end was cut by 4 bases, the J end by 7 bases, with 16 bases between. This CDR3 region has 14 residues. The DNA of the CDR3 is TGTGCCAGCAGTTCCCAGGGCGGGGGTCGTGGCTACACCTTC. It codes for CASSSQGGGRGYTF.

This chain connects TRBV6-1 to TRBJ1-2, with D tentatively TRBD1 (5 bases). CDR1 MNHNS and CDR2 SASEGT come from the germline V gene. The CDR3 is made up of 14 amino acids. Trimming pared 0 bases from V and 4 bases from J, leaving 9 bases between. For the CDR3, the DNA is TGTGCCAGCAGTGAAGCGGGGGTTACCTATGGCTACACCTTC. Translating it yields CASSEAGVTYGYTF.

The chain joins TRBV6-5 to TRBJ2-7; no clear D. CDR1 and CDR2 (germline): MNHEY, SVGAGI. The CDR3 length is 12 residues. The V and J ends lost 5 bases and 2 bases respectively, with 7 bases between them. CDR3 in amino acids: CASSRHPYEQYF. CDR3 in DNA: TGTGCCAGCAGTAGACACCCCTACGAGCAGTACTTC.

CDR3 sequence: CASSSSKASGSYTGELFF. In DNA form, the CDR3 reads TGTGCCAGCAGCTCAAGCAAGGCTAGCGGGAGTTACACCGGGGAGCTGTTTTTT. The rearrangement joins TRBV9 to TRBJ2-2; the match to TRBD2 covers 10 bases. CDR1 is SGDLS, CDR2 YYNGEE, per germline. CDR3 length: 18 amino acids. J lost 3 bases, V lost 4 bases, and 12 bases had no gene match. The full variable domain, its missing parts supplied by reference TRBV9 and TRBJ2-2, is DSGVTQTPKHLITATGQRVTLRCSPRSGDLSVYWYQQSLDQGLQFLIQYYNGEERAKGNILERFSAQQFPDLHSELNLSSLELGDSALYFCASSSSKASGSYTGELFFGEGSRLTVL.

V gene TRBV6-6 combines with J gene TRBJ1-3; no clear D. The V end was cut by 10 bases, the J end by 8 bases, with 12 bases between. Germline CDR1 MNHNY, CDR2 SVGAGI (reference sequence). This CDR3 region has 11 residues. In DNA form, the CDR3 reads TGTGCCACCTTTTCTCTAGACACCATATATTTT. Protein product: CATFSLDTIYF.

The chain combines TRBV5-1 with TRBJ1-3, with D unclear. V shed 5 bases and J shed 0 bases, with 3 bases lying between them. This CDR3 region has 12 residues. Germline CDR1 reads SGHRS; CDR2 reads YFSETQ. The CDR3 nucleotides are TGCGCCAGCAGAGGCTCTGGAAACACCATATATTTT. It specifies CASRGSGNTIYF.

CDR3 sequence reads: CASSRDGNNYGYTF. The CDR3 DNA sequence: TGCGCCAGCAGCCGGGACGGAAATAACTATGGCTACACCTTC. The chain joins TRBV5-1 to TRBJ1-2; TRBD1 might be the D (5 bases). The CDR3 runs to 14 residues. V lost 4 bases and J 1 base, leaving 11 bases between the germline ends. Germline V lookup: CDR1 SGHRS, CDR2 YFSETQ.

The chain uses TRBV19 and TRBJ1-1, with 9 bases that match TRBD1. Losses at the gene ends were 4 bases for V and 3 bases for J; bases not matched to a gene: 3. CDR3 length equals 14 residues. Per the germline V gene, CDR1 is LNHDA and CDR2 is SQIVND (reference sequence). In nucleotides, the CDR3 is TGTGCCAGTAGTACCGACAGGGGGGACACTGAAGCTTTCTTT. Its translation: CASSTDRGDTEAFF.

This chain connects TRBV7-6 to TRBJ1-5, with 7 bases that match TRBD1. The CDR3 covers 15 residues. V gave up 1 base and J gave up 1 base; unmatched junction bases: 1. Germline values: CDR1 SGHVS, CDR2 FNYEAQ. The CDR3 is CASSLVQGSNQPQHF. CDR3 DNA: TGTGCCAGCAGCTTAGTACAGGGGAGCAATCAGCCCCAGCATTTT.

This sequence joins TRBV6-5 and TRBJ2-1, with D tentatively TRBD1 (6 bases). Deletions cut 4 bases from V and 5 bases from J, with 12 bases between. Germline CDR1 and CDR2: MNHEY and SVGAGI. CDR3 size: 14 residues. The CDR3 spells CASSLRTAHNEQFF. The CDR3, as DNA: TGTGCCAGCAGTTTAAGGACAGCTCACAATGAGCAGTTCTTC.

This sequence joins TRBV27 and TRBJ2-7; D gene unclear. This CDR3 region has 12 residues. The germline V gene encodes CDR1 MNHEY and CDR2 SMNVEV (reference sequence). Trimming pared 6 bases from V and 6 bases from J, leaving 12 bases between. In DNA, the CDR3 is TGTGCCAGCAGGCAAGGGCCATCCGAGCAGTACTTC. It is translated as CASRQGPSEQYF.

The chain carries TRBV2 and TRBJ1-6, with 8 bases identical to TRBD1. The V gene end was trimmed by 6 bases and the J gene end by 14 bases; junction bases not matched to a gene: 6. Per the germline V gene, CDR1 is SNHLY and CDR2 is FYNNEI. CDR3 size: 12 residues. The CDR3 protein is CASRGQAAALHF. CDR3 coding DNA: TGTGCCAGCAGGGGACAGGCCGCTGCCCTCCACTTT.

V is TRBV19 and J is TRBJ2-1; D remains unclear. Germline CDR1 reads LNHDA; CDR2 reads SQIVND (reference sequence). The CDR3 runs 14 residues. Trimming took 6 bases from V and 1 from J, leaving 10 bases between them. Written as DNA, the CDR3 is TGTGCCAGTAGCGGCGGTCCTTCCTACAATGAGCAGTTCTTC. Protein product: CASSGGPSYNEQFF.

The rearrangement uses TRBV7-2 and TRBJ2-7; 8 positions agree with TRBD2. Germline-derived CDR1 and CDR2 are SGHTA and FQGNSA. This CDR3 region has 15 residues. Trimming at V came to 6 bases and at J to 0 bases, leaving 7 bases not matched to a gene. Here the CDR3 DNA reads TGTGCCAGCAGGACTAGCGCGCTTAGCTCCTACGAGCAGTACTTC. It is translated as CASRTSALSSYEQYF.

This rearrangement joins TRBV29-1 to TRBJ2-3, with D hard to call. V shed 6 bases and J shed 6 bases, with 10 bases lying between them. This CDR3 has 11 residues. Germline V gene sequence: CDR1 SQVTM, CDR2 ANQGSEA. This CDR3 reads CSVPLGDTQYF. The CDR3 bases are TGCAGCGTCCCGTTAGGGGATACGCAGTATTTT.

The chain combines TRBV7-9 with TRBJ1-3; 7 bases fit TRBD1. The CDR3 runs to 16 residues. Germline CDR1 and CDR2: SEHNR and FQNEAQ (reference sequence). Losses at the gene ends were 5 bases for V and 0 bases for J; bases not matched to a gene: 7. The CDR3 protein is CASSPTGAFSGNTIYF. The DNA of the CDR3 is TGTGCCAGCAGCCCAACAGGGGCCTTCTCTGGAAACACCATATATTTT.

The CDR3 DNA is TGTGCCAGCAGCCAGGGTGGGACCGCGGTGGGGGCTTTCTTT. Its translation: CASSQGGTAVGAFF. V is TRBV14 and J is TRBJ1-1, with a tentative D call TRBD1 (5 bases). CDR1 and CDR2 (germline): SGHDN, FVKESK. V lost 3 bases and J lost 11, with 19 bases in between. This CDR3 comprises 14 residues.

The chain carries TRBV19 and TRBJ2-2; D perhaps matches TRBD2 (5 bases). The CDR3 is 14 residues long. Per the germline V gene, CDR1 is LNHDA and CDR2 is SQIVND (reference sequence). V was pared by 7 bases and J by 5 bases, with 14 bases between. For the CDR3, the DNA is TGTGCCAGTACCGAGGGTCGTTGGACCGGGGAGCTGTTTTTT. It encodes CASTEGRWTGELFF.

This clone was seen only once. The chain links TRBV13 to TRBJ2-7; 7 nucleotides align to TRBD2. Germline V gene sequence: CDR1 PRHDT, CDR2 FYEKMQ (reference sequence). Trimming at V came to 5 bases and at J to 3 bases, leaving 4 bases not matched to a gene. The CDR3 is 13 residues long. This chain's CDR3 is CASSLGGGYEQYF. In DNA form, the CDR3 reads TGTGCCAGCAGCCTCGGCGGGGGCTACGAGCAGTACTTC.

V and J are TRBV6-6 and TRBJ1-3; TRBD1 agrees at 9 bases. Losses at the gene ends were 5 bases for V and 4 bases for J; bases not matched to a gene: 21. The germline V gene encodes CDR1 MNHNY and CDR2 SVGAGI (reference sequence). CDR3 size: 20 residues. The CDR3 DNA sequence: TGTGCCAGCAGTCCCGCATTCAGGACAGGGGTAATGCGGTCCGGAAACACCATATATTTT. Its translation: CASSPAFRTGVMRSGNTIYF.

The chain employs TRBV5-1 and TRBJ1-2; 8 nucleotides agree with TRBD1. The trim removed 4 bases at V and 14 bases at J, leaving 13 bases unmatched. The CDR3 totals 13 residues. Germline CDR1 reads SGHRS; CDR2 reads YFSETQ. CDR3 amino acids: CASSDPGDRPVTF. The CDR3, as DNA: TGCGCCAGCAGCGATCCGGGGGACAGGCCCGTGACCTTC. Based on the CDR3 plus reference TRBV5-1 and TRBJ1-2, the full variable domain is KAGVTQTPRYLIKTRGQQVTLSCSPISGHRSVSWYQQTPGQGLQFLFEYFSETQRNKGNFPGRFSGRQFSNSRSEMNVSTLELGDSALYLCASSDPGDRPVTFGSGTRLTVV.

The chain recombines TRBV20-1 with TRBJ2-3, with D possibly matching TRBD2 (6 bases). V shed 3 bases and J shed 0 bases, with 10 bases lying between them. There are 14 residues in the CDR3. The germline V gene encodes CDR1 DFQATT and CDR2 SNEGSKA (reference sequence). The CDR3 is CSASRGGSTDTQYF. The CDR3 bases are TGCAGTGCTAGTCGTGGGGGGAGCACAGATACGCAGTATTTT.

The rearrangement uses TRBV9 and TRBJ1-5; 9 bases line up with TRBD1. The V segment lost 3 bases and the J segment 1 base; nucleotides outside the gene matches: 5. Germline-derived CDR1 and CDR2 are SGDLS and YYNGEE. The CDR3 is made up of 16 amino acids. CDR3: CASSAGTGSSNQPQHF. CDR3 bases: TGTGCCAGCAGCGCCGGGACAGGGAGCAGCAATCAGCCCCAGCATTTT.

In its sample, this clone was seen once. The V call is TRBV28, the J call TRBJ2-3; D tentatively reads TRBD1 or TRBD2 (5 bases each). This CDR3 comprises 16 residues. CDR1 is MDHEN, CDR2 SYDVKM, per germline. Trimming shortened V by 1 base and J by 0 bases, and 11 bases separated the two germline ends. CDR3 in amino acids: CASSLSGRRSTDTQYF. The CDR3 DNA follows: TGTGCCAGCAGTTTATCGGGACGGCGTAGCACAGATACGCAGTATTTT.

The rearrangement uses TRBV11-3 and TRBJ2-3, with a weak D call TRBD2 (6 bases). CDR1 and CDR2 (germline): SGHNT, YENEEA. CDR3 length: 15 residues. V was trimmed by 4 bases and J by 10 bases, leaving 21 bases between them. This CDR3 is CASSYGTLPGVAQYF. CDR3 DNA sequence: TGTGCCAGCAGCTATGGGACTCTTCCTGGGGTGGCGCAGTATTTT.

The CDR3 here is CASSKGPTGQSPDTQYF. CDR3 bases: TGTGCCAGCAGCAAAGGTCCCACGGGACAGTCTCCAGATACGCAGTATTTT. The V gene is TRBV21-1, the J gene TRBJ2-3; TRBD1, as called in the table, went unchecked against the DNA. TRBV21-1 is given as a pseudogene. CDR3 length: 17 residues.

The V call is TRBV6-2 or TRBV6-3, the J call TRBJ1-2; TRBD1 aligns across 11 bases. Losses at the gene ends were 6 bases for V and 1 base for J; bases not matched to a gene: 7. Germline CDR1 reads MNHEY; CDR2 reads SVGEGT. This CDR3 has 16 residues. CDR3 protein: CASSGQGAYLNYGYTF. The CDR3 DNA follows: TGTGCCAGCAGCGGACAGGGGGCATACCTTAACTATGGCTACACCTTC.